This entry describes one T cell receptor beta chain. This sample is drawn from a study of blood T cell repertoires in COVID-19. Study in general: Whether acute or convalescent, the COVID-19 samples came from the United States, Italy and Spain. T cells, B-cell-depleted T cells, or PBMCs supplied cDNA or gDNA.

This CDR3 contains 16 residues. V shed 10 bases and J 5 bases; nucleotides not matched to a gene: 19. The germline V gene encodes CDR1 SGHTA and CDR2 FQGNSA. Original processing notes: Reference gene primers were amplified, and this amplification served to estimate nucleated cell counts. The data were produced by immunoSEQ multiplex PCR, yet TCRdb's version contains in-frame clones alone and is incomplete. D and trimming come from the DNA, and the V and J calls and clone size come from that table. The sample holds about 440,000 clones, more than 85% seen once. The gene calls are TRBV7-2 and TRBJ2-5; 7 bases are shared with TRBD2. Sequenced material: peripheral blood. The clonotype comes from a woman younger than 45 with acute or convalescent COVID-19. The CDR3 DNA is TGTGCCACCCCCACGGGGTCCCTTGGGAGGGAGGAGACCCAGTACTTC. Translated, it gives CATPTGSLGREETQYF.